The rows below give T cell receptor beta chains drawn from one sample of a study of T cell responses to AZD1222 COVID-19 vaccine. Sequencing was performed with immunoSEQ multiplex PCR; in TCRdb, only in-frame clones are kept and a portion is missing. This sample carries about 120,000 clones, 90% to 95% of them seen once, and the ten largest clones take 4% to 5%. The specimen was peripheral blood, collected on day 0 of AZD1222 vaccination. All receptors derive from an adult in good health. Each CDR3 is given with its conserved first and last residue. D genes are given only for firm matches. Only part of the rows carry a size: once, few, many, or a class if the clone is expanded.

once,TRBV12-5,.,TRBJ2-1,TGTGCTAGTGGTTCCTACAATGAGCAGTTCTTC,CASGSYNEQFF
once,TRBV7-3,TRBD2,TRBJ2-3,TGTGCCAGCACCTCGATCCCTAGCGGGGGCACGGATACGCAGTATTTT,CASTSIPSGGTDTQYF
.,TRBV6-6,TRBD1,TRBJ2-1,TGTGCCAGCACTACTGGGACAGGAACCTACAATGAGCAGTTCTTC,CASTTGTGTYNEQFF
few,TRBV6-2/TRBV6-3,.,TRBJ2-7,TGTGCCAGCAGTTACTCTTACTCCTACGAGCAGTACTTC,CASSYSYSYEQYF
.,TRBV7-6,.,TRBJ1-1,TGTGCCAGCAGCTTAGACAGCGACACTGAAGCTTTCTTT,CASSLDSDTEAFF
.,TRBV11-2,.,TRBJ2-7,TGTGCCAGCAGCTTGGGTACCGCCCCCTCCTACGAGCAGTACTTC,CASSLGTAPSYEQYF
.,TRBV7-8,.,TRBJ1-1,TGTGCCAGCAGCCTAGGACCTACGGGGTATGAAGCTTTCTTT,CASSLGPTGYEAFF
.,TRBV15,TRBD2,TRBJ2-5,TGTGCCACCAGCAGAGAGGGTAGCGGGGGGGTACAAGAGACCCAGTACTTC,CATSREGSGGVQETQYF
.,TRBV4-3,.,TRBJ2-3,TGCGCCAGCAGCCCCCAGGGCAGGGGAACAGATACGCAGTATTTT,CASSPQGRGTDTQYF
.,TRBV19,.,TRBJ1-4,TGTGCCAGTAGTATGGACGGGACGCTAGATGAAAAACTGTTTTTT,CASSMDGTLDEKLFF
.,TRBV28,TRBD1,TRBJ2-2,TGTGCCAGCAGTGGGACAGGGGTCACCGGGGAGCTGTTTTTT,CASSGTGVTGELFF
.,TRBV6-5,TRBD1,TRBJ1-1,TGTGCCAGCAGCGACAGGGGAAAAACTGAAGCTTTCTTT,CASSDRGKTEAFF
.,TRBV4-1,.,TRBJ1-2,TGCGCCAGCAGCCCCTTTGTAACTGCTAACTATGGCTACACCTTC,CASSPFVTANYGYTF
few,TRBV2,TRBD1,TRBJ1-4,TGTGCCAGGATGGACAGGGATCGGGGAAAACTGTTTTTT,CARMDRDRGKLFF
.,TRBV11-2,.,TRBJ2-7,TGTGCCAGCAGCTTAGCGGGCACCTACGAGCAGTACTTC,CASSLAGTYEQYF
few,TRBV9,TRBD1,TRBJ2-7,TGTGCCAGCAGCGTAGGGGACAGCCTCACCTACGAGCAGTACTTC,CASSVGDSLTYEQYF
.,TRBV4-1,.,TRBJ1-5,TGCGCCAGCAGCCCCCGGGCAGGGATTAATCAGCCCCAGCATTTT,CASSPRAGINQPQHF
.,TRBV5-4,TRBD1,TRBJ1-4,TGTGCCAGCAGCTTGGAGGGGGCAGCTAATGAAAAACTGTTTTTT,CASSLEGAANEKLFF
.,TRBV7-6,.,TRBJ1-1,TGTGCCAGCAGCTTAGCGGCGACGGAGGTGAACACTGAAGCTTTCTTT,CASSLAATEVNTEAFF
.,TRBV27,TRBD1,TRBJ1-3,TGTGCCAGCAGTTTAAGGGGACAGGGTTGGGGAAACACCATATATTTT,CASSLRGQGWGNTIYF
.,TRBV24-1,.,TRBJ1-4,TGTGCCACCAGTGGGGTTGTCACCGAAAAACTGTTTTTT,CATSGVVTEKLFF
once,TRBV3-1/TRBV3-2,.,TRBJ2-5,TGTGCCAGCAGCCAAGGGGTGCTCGAGACCCAGTACTTC,CASSQGVLETQYF
.,TRBV24-1,.,TRBJ2-1,TGTGCCACCAGTGATCCGTCCGAAAGGGTCAGAGAGCAGTTCTTC,CATSDPSERVREQFF
.,TRBV10-3,TRBD1,TRBJ1-1,TGTGCCATCAGTGATACCGGGACAGCAGCACCTGAAGCTTTCTTT,CAISDTGTAAPEAFF
.,TRBV19,.,TRBJ2-1,TGTGCCACCCGATCTGGGGGCTTGGAGCAGTTCTTC,CATRSGGLEQFF
.,TRBV20-1,.,TRBJ1-6,TGCAGTGCTAGGATGGATTCACCCCTCCACTTT,CSARMDSPLHF